This T cell receptor (beta chain) was sequenced for a study of a mutant IDH1 vaccine in newly diagnosed glioma. Study-level background: Patients' prior therapy spanned radiotherapy, temozolomide, or both; most underwent both.

V shed 7 bases and J shed 9 bases, with 10 bases lying between them. Germline values: CDR1 SNHLY, CDR2 FYNNEI. The CDR3 runs to 10 residues. Sequencing used immunoSEQ multiplex PCR; TCRdb keeps in-frame clones, though not all of them. The data show tens of thousands of clones, about nine tenths seen once. This sample's time point: baseline, week 1 (first vaccination visit). Regarding treatment: pre-vaccination baseline after standard-of-care therapy. Source: PBMCs, taken from a glioma patient treated with radiotherapy, temozolomide or both. This chain connects TRBV2 to TRBJ2-7, with D unresolved. This TCR was recovered from a man aged 30 to 45 with glioma. CDR3 nucleotides: TGTGCCAGCATAGGGCGCGTGCAGTACTTC. Translation gives CASIGRVQYF. The full variable domain, in which reference TRBV2 and TRBJ2-7 provide the parts outside the CDR3, is EPEVTQTPSHQVTQMGQEVILRCVPISNHLYFYWYRQILGQKVEFLVSFYNNEISEKSEIFDDQFSVERPDGSNFTLKIRSTKLEDSAMYFCASIGRVQYFGPGTRLTVT.